A selection of T cell receptor beta chains follows, all from one sample in a study of blood T cell repertoires in COVID-19. The protocol was immunoSEQ multiplex PCR, while the TCRdb copy is restricted to in-frame clones and leaves out a portion. The sample comprises about 220,000 clones, 70% to 85% of which are singletons, and approximately 10% rests with the top ten. Sequencing was carried out using peripheral blood. These receptors were collected from a man aged 45-65 years with active or convalescent COVID-19. The CDR3 runs from the conserved cysteine through the conserved F or W. D genes are given only for firm matches. Rows give clone size only sometimes, using once, few, many, or a class for an expanded clone.

j_gene: TRBJ2-2
v_gene: TRBV7-3
d_gene: -
abundance: -
CDR3nt: TGTGCCAGCAGCCCCGCAGGGGGGCCCGGGGAGCTGTTTTTT
CDR3aa: CASSPAGGPGELFF

j_gene: TRBJ2-6
v_gene: TRBV2
d_gene: -
abundance: -
CDR3nt: TGTGCCAGCAGTGCTCCGAGCTCTGGGGCCAACGTCCTGACTTTC
CDR3aa: CASSAPSSGANVLTF

j_gene: TRBJ2-3
v_gene: TRBV7-3
d_gene: TRBD1
abundance: once
CDR3nt: TGTGCCAGCAGCTCCTCGGGACAGGGGATAGATACGCAGTATTTT
CDR3aa: CASSSSGQGIDTQYF

j_gene: TRBJ2-1
v_gene: TRBV5-6
d_gene: -
abundance: -
CDR3nt: TGTGCCAGCAGCTTGGGACTGGGTGAGCAGTTCTTC
CDR3aa: CASSLGLGEQFF

j_gene: TRBJ1-4
v_gene: TRBV6-2/TRBV6-3
d_gene: -
abundance: -
CDR3nt: TGTGCCAGCAGCTCCCCGGCGGGAAAACTGTTTTTT
CDR3aa: CASSSPAGKLFF

j_gene: TRBJ2-5
v_gene: TRBV6-1
d_gene: TRBD2
abundance: -
CDR3nt: TGTGCCAGCAGTGACCGGGGGGGTATGGAGACCCAGTACTTC
CDR3aa: CASSDRGGMETQYF

j_gene: TRBJ1-3
v_gene: TRBV21-1
d_gene: -
abundance: -
CDR3nt: TGTGCCAGCAGCCCAGGGGACAGAAACACCATATATTTT
CDR3aa: CASSPGDRNTIYF

j_gene: TRBJ2-3
v_gene: TRBV5-1
d_gene: TRBD1
abundance: -
CDR3nt: TGCGCCAGCAGCCCCGACAGGGGTACAGATACGCAGTATTTT
CDR3aa: CASSPDRGTDTQYF

j_gene: TRBJ1-5
v_gene: TRBV4-1
d_gene: -
abundance: -
CDR3nt: TGCGCCAGCAGCCAAGAATGGGGAGTCGGCAATCAGCCCCAGCATTTT
CDR3aa: CASSQEWGVGNQPQHF

j_gene: TRBJ2-2
v_gene: TRBV5-1
d_gene: TRBD2
abundance: -
CDR3nt: TGCGCCAGCAGCCCCGGTGGGGGGGTGATCACCGGGGAGCTGTTTTTT
CDR3aa: CASSPGGGVITGELFF

j_gene: TRBJ2-1
v_gene: TRBV19
d_gene: -
abundance: -
CDR3nt: TGTGCCATCTCAGCGGGCGGGGCCTACAATGAGCAGTTCTTC
CDR3aa: CAISAGGAYNEQFF

j_gene: TRBJ1-2
v_gene: TRBV7-2
d_gene: -
abundance: -
CDR3nt: TGTGCCAGCAGCCTTACCCCGGGCGGAGCGGGGAAATATGGCTACACCTTC
CDR3aa: CASSLTPGGAGKYGYTF

j_gene: TRBJ2-5
v_gene: TRBV11-2
d_gene: TRBD2
abundance: -
CDR3nt: TGTGCCAGCAGCTCCCGGACTAGTTCGGAGACCCAGTACTTC
CDR3aa: CASSSRTSSETQYF

j_gene: TRBJ2-3
v_gene: TRBV5-1
d_gene: -
abundance: -
CDR3nt: TGCGCCAGCAGCTTTGGCCTTCGCACAGATACGCAGTATTTT
CDR3aa: CASSFGLRTDTQYF

j_gene: TRBJ2-1
v_gene: TRBV9
d_gene: -
abundance: -
CDR3nt: TGTGCCAGCAGCGTAGACTTACCCCGGGACTTAAACTCCTACAATGAGCAGTTCTTC
CDR3aa: CASSVDLPRDLNSYNEQFF

j_gene: TRBJ2-1
v_gene: TRBV5-1
d_gene: -
abundance: -
CDR3nt: TGCGCCAGCAGTACTACCGACAGTCCCTACAATGAGCAGTTCTTC
CDR3aa: CASSTTDSPYNEQFF

j_gene: TRBJ1-2
v_gene: TRBV15
d_gene: TRBD1
abundance: once
CDR3nt: TGTGCCACCAGCAGAGGGAGGACAGGGGGCAAGAACACCTTC
CDR3aa: CATSRGRTGGKNTF

j_gene: TRBJ1-1
v_gene: TRBV4-2
d_gene: -
abundance: -
CDR3nt: TGTGCCAGCAGCCATAGCAGGGGGAACACTGAAGCTTTCTTT
CDR3aa: CASSHSRGNTEAFF

j_gene: TRBJ1-5
v_gene: TRBV19
d_gene: -
abundance: -
CDR3nt: TGTGCCAGTAGTAGGTACAGGAATCAGCCCCAGCATTTT
CDR3aa: CASSRYRNQPQHF

j_gene: TRBJ1-5
v_gene: TRBV6-1
d_gene: -
abundance: -
CDR3nt: TGTGCCAGCAGTGAATCATGGGGGGATCAGCCCCAGCATTTT
CDR3aa: CASSESWGDQPQHF

j_gene: TRBJ1-2
v_gene: TRBV28
d_gene: TRBD1
abundance: once
CDR3nt: TGTGCCAGCAGTTTCTTTGACAGGGATCGGGCGGGCTACACCTTC
CDR3aa: CASSFFDRDRAGYTF

j_gene: TRBJ2-3
v_gene: TRBV25-1
d_gene: -
abundance: -
CDR3nt: TGTGCCAGCAGTGAATCGGGGTTGGGAGGAGATACGCAGTATTTT
CDR3aa: CASSESGLGGDTQYF

j_gene: TRBJ2-7
v_gene: TRBV27
d_gene: -
abundance: -
CDR3nt: TGTGCCAGCAGTTTAAAAGGGAGCTCCTACGAGCAGTACTTC
CDR3aa: CASSLKGSSYEQYF

j_gene: TRBJ1-2
v_gene: TRBV4-3
d_gene: TRBD1
abundance: once
CDR3nt: TGCGCCAGCAGCCAAGGGACAGGGGGCAGCTATGGCTACACCTTC
CDR3aa: CASSQGTGGSYGYTF

j_gene: TRBJ2-5
v_gene: TRBV5-1
d_gene: -
abundance: -
CDR3nt: TGCGCCAGCAGCCCAGGGATGAGCGGGGAGACCCAGTACTTC
CDR3aa: CASSPGMSGETQYF

j_gene: TRBJ1-1
v_gene: TRBV6-5
d_gene: TRBD1
abundance: -
CDR3nt: TGTGCCAGCAGTTACTCCCGGACAGGGAGGGGTACTGAAGCTTTCTTT
CDR3aa: CASSYSRTGRGTEAFF

j_gene: TRBJ2-1
v_gene: TRBV5-1
d_gene: TRBD2
abundance: -
CDR3nt: TGCGCCAGCAGCTTGCCGACTAGCGGGAGGGCCGGTGAGCAGTTCTTC
CDR3aa: CASSLPTSGRAGEQFF

j_gene: TRBJ2-5
v_gene: TRBV5-1
d_gene: TRBD2
abundance: -
CDR3nt: TGCGCCAGCAGCCTCCAACTAGCGGTCCAAGAGACCCAGTACTTC
CDR3aa: CASSLQLAVQETQYF

j_gene: TRBJ2-5
v_gene: TRBV28
d_gene: -
abundance: -
CDR3nt: TGTGCCAGCAGTGGTAGAGAGACCCAGTACTTC
CDR3aa: CASSGRETQYF

j_gene: TRBJ2-1
v_gene: TRBV5-1
d_gene: TRBD2
abundance: -
CDR3nt: TGCGCCAGCAGCTCTGGGACTAGCGGGAGATGGGCACACAATGAGCAGTTCTTC
CDR3aa: CASSSGTSGRWAHNEQFF

j_gene: TRBJ1-3
v_gene: TRBV18
d_gene: -
abundance: -
CDR3nt: TGTGCCAGCTCACCGGCTTTTCCTGGAAACACCATATATTTT
CDR3aa: CASSPAFPGNTIYF

j_gene: TRBJ1-6
v_gene: TRBV7-2
d_gene: -
abundance: -
CDR3nt: TGTGCCAGCAGCTCCCGGACTAGCTCCTATAATTCACCCCTCCACTTT
CDR3aa: CASSSRTSSYNSPLHF

j_gene: TRBJ2-3
v_gene: TRBV5-4
d_gene: -
abundance: -
CDR3nt: TGTGCCAGCAGCTTGCGAAGTGGAGGGCGAACAGATACGCAGTATTTT
CDR3aa: CASSLRSGGRTDTQYF

j_gene: TRBJ2-5
v_gene: TRBV7-2
d_gene: TRBD2
abundance: -
CDR3nt: TGTGCCAGCAGCTGGGGGGTGTTAGCGGGAGGCCAAGAGACCCAGTACTTC
CDR3aa: CASSWGVLAGGQETQYF

j_gene: TRBJ1-6
v_gene: TRBV28
d_gene: -
abundance: -
CDR3nt: TGTGCCAGCAGTTCCCCATTCCCCCTCCACTTT
CDR3aa: CASSSPFPLHF

j_gene: TRBJ2-2
v_gene: TRBV11-2
d_gene: TRBD1
abundance: many
CDR3nt: TGTGCCAGCAGCCCTGGGGGCGGCAAGGGGGCCACCGGGGAGCTGTTTTTT
CDR3aa: CASSPGGGKGATGELFF

j_gene: TRBJ2-5
v_gene: TRBV5-1
d_gene: TRBD1
abundance: -
CDR3nt: TGCGCCAGCAGCTTGGGGGACAGGGGATTGATGGAGACCCAGTACTTC
CDR3aa: CASSLGDRGLMETQYF

j_gene: TRBJ2-3
v_gene: TRBV30
d_gene: TRBD2
abundance: -
CDR3nt: TGTGCCTGGAGGGATAGCGGGAGGGCGTTGGATACGCAGTATTTT
CDR3aa: CAWRDSGRALDTQYF

j_gene: TRBJ1-3
v_gene: TRBV7-9
d_gene: -
abundance: -
CDR3nt: TGTGCCAGCAGCGCCCTCCAGGGGACTGGAAACACCATATATTTT
CDR3aa: CASSALQGTGNTIYF

j_gene: TRBJ2-1
v_gene: TRBV6-6
d_gene: TRBD2
abundance: -
CDR3nt: TGTGCCAGCAGTCGACTGACTAGCGGGAGGGCCGTCCGATACAATGAGCAGTTCTTC
CDR3aa: CASSRLTSGRAVRYNEQFF

j_gene: TRBJ2-7
v_gene: TRBV6-5
d_gene: TRBD2
abundance: -
CDR3nt: TGTGCCAGCAGTATGCCGGGACTAGTCTACGAGCAGTACTTC
CDR3aa: CASSMPGLVYEQYF

j_gene: TRBJ2-5
v_gene: TRBV6-6
d_gene: -
abundance: -
CDR3nt: TGTGCCAGCAGTCCTAGGGGGGGGGTTGGAGAGACCCAGTACTTC
CDR3aa: CASSPRGGVGETQYF

j_gene: TRBJ2-1
v_gene: TRBV11-2
d_gene: TRBD2
abundance: -
CDR3nt: TGTGCCAGCAGCCACCATAGCGGGGGGGACAATGAGCAGTTCTTC
CDR3aa: CASSHHSGGDNEQFF

j_gene: TRBJ1-3
v_gene: TRBV2
d_gene: TRBD1
abundance: -
CDR3nt: TGTGCCAGCAGTGCAGGCAGGGGGGACTCTGGAAACACCATATATTTT
CDR3aa: CASSAGRGDSGNTIYF

j_gene: TRBJ2-6
v_gene: TRBV6-1
d_gene: -
abundance: -
CDR3nt: TGTGCCAGCAGTGAATTGTGGAGGCAGGCCAGCTCTGGGGCCAACGTCCTGACTTTC
CDR3aa: CASSELWRQASSGANVLTF

j_gene: TRBJ2-2
v_gene: TRBV7-9
d_gene: -
abundance: -
CDR3nt: TGTGCCAGCAGCTTCCATGGGACTCAGAACACCGGGGAGCTGTTTTTT
CDR3aa: CASSFHGTQNTGELFF

j_gene: TRBJ1-2
v_gene: TRBV28
d_gene: -
abundance: -
CDR3nt: TGTGCCAGCAGTTTAAGGAGGGCTAGGGACTATGGCTACACCTTC
CDR3aa: CASSLRRARDYGYTF

j_gene: TRBJ2-7
v_gene: TRBV28
d_gene: TRBD2
abundance: -
CDR3nt: TGTGCCAGCAGGGGGGAAAGCGGGAGGTACGAGCAGTACTTC
CDR3aa: CASRGESGRYEQYF

j_gene: TRBJ1-2
v_gene: TRBV10-2
d_gene: -
abundance: -
CDR3nt: TGCGCCAGCAGTGAATTCCAAGGGGTACATGGCTACACCTTC
CDR3aa: CASSEFQGVHGYTF

j_gene: TRBJ1-1
v_gene: TRBV18
d_gene: -
abundance: -
CDR3nt: TGTGCCAGCTCACAAGGACAGTTGTTGAACACTGAAGCTTTCTTT
CDR3aa: CASSQGQLLNTEAFF

j_gene: TRBJ2-5
v_gene: TRBV3-1/TRBV3-2
d_gene: -
abundance: once
CDR3nt: TGTGCCAGCAGCGCCAGGGGATCAGAGACCCAGTACTTC
CDR3aa: CASSARGSETQYF

j_gene: TRBJ1-3
v_gene: TRBV11-2
d_gene: -
abundance: -
CDR3nt: TGTGCCAGCAGCCCAAGCGCCTCTGGAAACACCATATATTTT
CDR3aa: CASSPSASGNTIYF

j_gene: TRBJ1-3
v_gene: TRBV28
d_gene: -
abundance: -
CDR3nt: TGTGCCAGCAGGAACAGGGAAGCTGGTGGAAACACCATATATTTT
CDR3aa: CASRNREAGGNTIYF

j_gene: TRBJ1-2
v_gene: TRBV29-1
d_gene: TRBD1
abundance: -
CDR3nt: TGCAGCGTCGCTGCGGGGACAGAGACCAGGACAGAAGCTAACTATGGCTACACCTTC
CDR3aa: CSVAAGTETRTEANYGYTF

j_gene: TRBJ2-1
v_gene: TRBV18
d_gene: TRBD2
abundance: -
CDR3nt: TGTGCCAGCTCAGCTCCGACTAGCGGGGGGACCTCCTACAATGAGCAGTTCTTC
CDR3aa: CASSAPTSGGTSYNEQFF